The sequence of this TCR beta chain was determined in a study of spatial heterogeneity in lung cancer. Findings and caveats of the study: Ubiquitous, expanded tumor-derived TCRs were more frequently observed in blood at resection than at follow-up.

TCRdb recomputed calls from the 5' RACE reads with MiXCR, one row per CDR3 protein. The sample contains almost 75,000 distinct CDR3 sequences, less than 15% of which appear only once. V shed 0 bases and J shed 12 bases, with 9 bases lying between them. This CDR3 spans 12 amino acids. In germline, CDR1 is MNHNY, CDR2 SVGAGI (reference sequence). Time point reported: sample taken at primary tumor resection. Sequencing covered unsorted whole RNA taken from tumor, nontumor lung or frozen PBMC. In its sample, this clonotype was seen a few times. Its matching antigen is unknown. The source material was PBMCs, sampled at surgery. The clonotype comes from a male donor with early-stage non-small cell lung cancer. The chain uses TRBV6-6 and TRBJ2-1, with D perhaps TRBD1 (6 bases). The DNA of the CDR3 is TGTGCCAGCAGTTACTCCTACAGGGTGCAGTTCTTC. Translation: CASSYSYRVQFF.